Presented here are 13 T cell receptor beta chains from one specimen sequenced in a study of cytomegalovirus exposure and HLA in healthy donors. Amplification used 60 Vbeta primers and 13 Jbeta primers. The assay was immunoSEQ multiplex PCR, and TCRdb's table has in-frame clones only and misses some. The sample holds about 130,000 clones; about 76% are singletons and the top ten take less than 0.75%. Sequences were obtained from PBMCs. These receptors were collected from a man aged 18 to 30 in good health and CMV-seronegative.

The V and J genes are TRBV7-7 and TRBJ2-7, with TRBD1 identical over 8 bases. After removal of 5 bases from V and 2 bases from J, the junction contained 5 bases not matched to a gene. The germline V gene has CDR1 SSHAT and CDR2 FNYEAQ (reference sequence). The CDR3 covers 14 residues. CDR3 sequence (DNA): TGTGCCAGCAGCCCGGGGACAGGCGCCTACGAGCAGTACTTC. This codes for CASSPGTGAYEQYF.

The rearrangement links TRBV5-1 to TRBJ2-5; D is ambiguous. Germline V gene lookup returns CDR1 SGHRS and CDR2 YFSETQ. The CDR3 contains 12 residues. V was cut by 5 bases and J by 5 bases, with 10 bases left in between. CDR3 amino acids: CASSSDTETQYF. The CDR3 region has the DNA TGCGCCAGCAGTTCCGACACCGAGACCCAGTACTTC.

This clone was counted between two and nine times. The chain combines TRBV28 with TRBJ2-1, with TRBD2 as a possible D gene (6 bases). V lost 7 bases to trimming and J lost 6 bases, with 19 bases between them. The germline gives CDR1 MDHEN, CDR2 SYDVKM. This CDR3 has 15 residues. The DNA for the CDR3 is TGTGCCAGCACCGGCGGGGCTAGTTTCTCCAATGAGCAGTTCTTC. This translates into CASTGGASFSNEQFF. The full variable domain, with the rest looked up from reference TRBV28 and TRBJ2-1, is DVKVTQSSRYLVKRTGEKVFLECVQDMDHENMFWYRQDPGLGLRLIYFSYDVKMKEKGDIPEGYSVSREKKERFSLILESASTNQTSMYLCASTGGASFSNEQFFGPGTRLTVL.

This chain joins TRBV9 and TRBJ2-3, with 7 bases aligning to TRBD2. Trimming took 2 bases from V and 6 from J; bases not matched to a gene: 12. This CDR3 contains 16 residues. The germline gives CDR1 SGDLS, CDR2 YYNGEE. The CDR3 here is CASSVGRGVSFDTQYF. The CDR3 region has the DNA TGTGCCAGCAGCGTTGGACGGGGGGTCTCGTTTGATACGCAGTATTTT.

The chain is built from TRBV5-6 and TRBJ2-1; 8 nucleotides agree with TRBD2. The J segment lost 3 bases and the V segment lost 2 bases, leaving 7 bases of the junction unmatched. Germline V gene data show CDR1 as SGHDT and CDR2 as YYEEEE. The CDR3 contains 16 residues. CDR3 nucleotide sequence: TGTGCCAGCAGCTTTACCAGCGGGGGCGTCTACAATGAGCAGTTCTTC. Protein: CASSFTSGGVYNEQFF.

The chain carries TRBV30 and TRBJ2-2, with 12 nucleotides matching TRBD2. Germline CDR1 is GTSNPN and CDR2 is SVGIG (reference sequence). After removal of 2 bases from V and 2 bases from J, the junction contained 6 bases not matched to a gene. The CDR3 totals 17 residues. The chain's CDR3 is CAWSKLAGGHNTGELFF. In nucleotides, the CDR3 is TGTGCCTGGAGTAAACTAGCGGGGGGCCATAACACCGGGGAGCTGTTTTTT.

The chain combines TRBV25-1 with TRBJ1-2; D ambiguous. Between the trimmed V and J ends, which lost 8 bases and 7 bases, there was a span of 8 bases. Germline V gene lookup returns CDR1 MGHDK and CDR2 SYGVNS. The CDR3 is 10 amino acids. CDR3 bases: TGTGCCAGCGAGGGTGGTGGCTACACCTTC. Its protein product is CASEGGGYTF.

On this clone: In this CDR3 the conserved last residue, phenylalanine or tryptophan, is missing, so a read error is likely. The DNA is omitted, as the CDR3 cannot be located on it reliably, and the CDR3 follows TCRdb's listing. The rearrangement joins TRBV14 to TRBJ1-2. Germline V gene data show CDR1 as SGHDN and CDR2 as FVKESK. The CDR3 adds up to 11 amino acids, both ends counted. The CDR3 sequence is CASSQMSPARG.

This chain connects TRBV7-9 to TRBJ2-1; 10 positions match TRBD1. The CDR3 runs to 14 residues. The J segment lost 12 bases and the V segment lost 9 bases, leaving 14 bases of the junction unmatched. The germline CDR1 and CDR2 sequences are SEHNR and FQNEAQ (reference sequence). CDR3: CASPGGQGLQAQFF. CDR3 DNA sequence: TGTGCCAGTCCCGGGGGACAGGGGCTCCAGGCGCAGTTCTTC.

This clone is a singleton in its sample. This chain connects TRBV11-2 to TRBJ2-7; 7 positions agree with TRBD2. The J segment lost 0 bases and the V segment lost 8 bases, leaving 10 bases of the junction unmatched. The germline V gene has CDR1 SGHAT and CDR2 FQNNGV. The CDR3 consists of 15 residues. Here the CDR3 DNA reads TGTGCCAGCGCCTCAACTCGCGGGGGCTCCTACGAGCAGTACTTC. This gives the protein CASASTRGGSYEQYF.

This rearrangement joins TRBV9 to TRBJ1-3; D perhaps matches TRBD1 (5 bases). Germline-derived CDR1 and CDR2 are SGDLS and YYNGEE. The CDR3 has 14 amino acids. The germline V and J ends were trimmed by 0 bases and 2 bases, with 6 bases remaining between them. The CDR3 reads CASSVVGAGNTIYF. CDR3 DNA sequence: TGTGCCAGCAGCGTAGTAGGGGCTGGAAACACCATATATTTT.

This clone was detected only once. V usage is TRBV7-8 and J usage is TRBJ1-1; D may be TRBD1 (6 bases). V was cut by 0 bases and J by 0 bases, with 11 bases left in between. The length of the CDR3 is 16 residues. In germline, CDR1 is SGHVS, CDR2 FQNEAQ. DNA for the CDR3: TGTGCCAGCAGCTTAGCGTATAGGACAGTGAACACTGAAGCTTTCTTT. Encoded protein: CASSLAYRTVNTEAFF.

This chain connects TRBV18 to TRBJ2-3; D gene ambiguous. Germline loops: CDR1 KGHSH, CDR2 LQKENI. The germline V and J ends were trimmed by 6 bases and 6 bases, with 7 bases remaining between them. This CDR3 is 11 amino acids long. CDR3 loop: CASSRSDTQYF. DNA for the CDR3: TGTGCCAGCTCCCGGTCCGATACGCAGTATTTT.